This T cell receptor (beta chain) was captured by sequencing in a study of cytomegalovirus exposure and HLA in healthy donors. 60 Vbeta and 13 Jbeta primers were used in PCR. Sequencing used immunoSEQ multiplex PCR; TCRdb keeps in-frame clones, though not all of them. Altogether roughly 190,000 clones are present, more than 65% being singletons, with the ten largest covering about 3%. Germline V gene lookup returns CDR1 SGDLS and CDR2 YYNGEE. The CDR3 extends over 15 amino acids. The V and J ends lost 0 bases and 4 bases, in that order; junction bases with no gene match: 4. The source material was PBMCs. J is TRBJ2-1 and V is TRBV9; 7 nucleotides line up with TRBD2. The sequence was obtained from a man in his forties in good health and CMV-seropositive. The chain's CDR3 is CASSVDLAAYNEQFF. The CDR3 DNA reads TGTGCCAGCAGCGTAGATCTAGCGGCTTACAATGAGCAGTTCTTC.